One sample yielded the 8 T cell receptor beta chains listed below, sequenced in a study of shared clonotypes between healthy human individuals (dated by TCRdb to the early 2020s). The library was generated by the immunoSEQ multiplex PCR assay. TCRdb mirrors the immuneACCESS table, restricted to in-frame sequences. Some clones are absent from its copies; in checked studies, under half trace to an unresolved V gene, and the reason for the others is unknown. The sample contains some 2,500,000 clones, 85% to 95% of them found a single time. The top ten constitute 0.37% of the sample. Material for sequencing was naive CD4+ T cells from PBMCs. This sample's cell subset or site label indicates: CD45RA+ positively selected. The receptors here all came from a man aged 18 to 30 in good health. Some clones in this sample may be carry-over from other donors' samples.

The chain employs TRBV5-6 and TRBJ2-3, with a tentative D call TRBD2 (5 bases). The germline gives CDR1 SGHDT, CDR2 YYEEEE. The CDR3 has 12 residues. V was clipped by 4 bases and J by 6 bases, with 9 bases between them. Here the CDR3 reads CASSRGRDTQYF. In nucleotides, the CDR3 is TGTGCCAGCAGCCGAGGGCGGGATACGCAGTATTTT. Filled out from reference TRBV5-6 and TRBJ2-3, the complete variable domain reads DAGVTQSPTHLIKTRGQQVTLRCSPKSGHDTVSWYQQALGQGPQFIFQYYEEEERQRGNFPDRFSGHQFPNYSSELNVNALLLGDSALYLCASSRGRDTQYFGPGTRLTVL.

This chain uses TRBV6-1 with TRBJ1-5; D perhaps matches TRBD1 (5 bases). V was cut by 10 bases and J by 1 base, with 17 bases left in between. The germline V gene has CDR1 MNHNS and CDR2 SASEGT. The CDR3 has 15 residues. The CDR3 loop reads CATVLRDLSNQPQHF. For the CDR3, the DNA is TGTGCCACCGTACTCCGGGACCTAAGCAATCAGCCCCAGCATTTT.

The V gene is TRBV28, the J gene TRBJ1-5; D is ambiguous. Germline CDR1 reads MDHEN; CDR2 reads SYDVKM. The V and J ends lost 6 bases and 10 bases respectively, with 13 bases between them. The CDR3 is 12 amino acids. The CDR3 nucleotides read TGTGCCAGCAGACCCTCGGGAGGTCCCCAGCATTTT. Residues: CASRPSGGPQHF.

CDR3 bases: TGTGCCAGCAGCTCCCCCGATCGACTAGCGGGAGAGGAGGAGACCCAGTACTTC. Its translation is CASSSPDRLAGEEETQYF. The rearrangement uses TRBV2 and TRBJ2-5; 12 bases match TRBD2. Unmatched junction bases numbered 16, after V lost 6 bases and J lost 5 bases. The CDR3 runs 18 residues. Germline CDR1 SNHLY, CDR2 FYNNEI.

This chain joins TRBV2 and TRBJ2-7, with a possible D match to TRBD1 (5 bases). The CDR3 is made up of 15 amino acids. The V and J ends lost 6 bases and 0 bases respectively, with 15 bases between them. Germline V gene sequence: CDR1 SNHLY, CDR2 FYNNEI. The CDR3 DNA reads TGTGCCAGCAGCGAGACAGTGCTTAGCTCCTACGAGCAGTACTTC. It yields the protein CASSETVLSSYEQYF.

The chain links TRBV7-2 to TRBJ2-3; D not resolved. The V and J ends lost 5 bases and 6 bases respectively, with 15 bases between them. This CDR3 is 14 amino acids long. The germline gives CDR1 SGHTA, CDR2 FQGNSA. The CDR3 here is CASSPDRSGDTQYF. The DNA of the CDR3 is TGTGCCAGCAGCCCTGACCGTTCAGGCGATACGCAGTATTTT.

The chain recombines TRBV5-1 with TRBJ1-5; no clear D. The ends were cut back, 7 bases at V and 6 bases at J, with 14 bases in the middle. The CDR3 runs to 13 residues. Germline lookup yields CDR1 SGHRS and CDR2 YFSETQ. The CDR3 loop is CASSRESGQPQHF. As DNA, the CDR3 is TGCGCCAGCTCGAGGGAGTCGGGTCAGCCCCAGCATTTT.

The chain couples TRBV7-2 to TRBJ2-5; 7 nucleotides match TRBD2. The CDR3 consists of 15 residues. The junction had 8 bases not matched to a gene; V was cut back by 0 bases and J by 7 bases. From germline, CDR1 is SGHTA and CDR2 FQGNSA. CDR3 protein: CASSLAGRTRVTQYF. The DNA for the CDR3 is TGTGCCAGCAGCTTAGCGGGCCGGACTAGAGTGACCCAGTACTTC.